This T cell receptor (beta chain) stems from a study of blood T cell repertoires in COVID-19. Study-level information: There were acute and convalescent COVID-19 samples, and they came from the United States, Italy and Spain. PBMCs, B-cell-depleted T cells, or T cells provided the cDNA or gDNA that made up the material.

This clone appeared a few times. This table comes from immunoSEQ multiplex PCR, and its TCRdb copy is limited to in-frame clones, with some not included. The sample consists of about 250,000 clones, roughly 85% of them appearing once. Between the trimmed V and J ends, which lost 1 base and 3 bases, there was a span of 6 bases. The length of the CDR3 is 13 residues. Germline lookup yields CDR1 SGHTA and CDR2 FQGTGA. Sequencing was carried out using peripheral blood. J is TRBJ2-5 and V is TRBV7-3; the D is unclear. The clonotype was recovered from a man in his forties or fifties with COVID-19, enrolled during active disease. The CDR3 DNA is TGTGCCAGCAGCTTAAGAGTAAAAGAGACCCAGTACTTC. Translated, it gives CASSLRVKETQYF.